This TCR beta chain is from a study of cytomegalovirus exposure and HLA in healthy donors (TCRdb year 2017). Regarding the complete study: An earlier analysis of a few hundred of the donors reported roughly 300 Gb of sequence data and 117 million unique TCR beta sequences obtained from about 179 million T cells. About 310 gigabases of sequencing data and tens of millions of unique TCR sequences were included in an early release covering several hundred HLA-typed donors. The genetic ancestry cluster associated with self-reported Caucasian donors included over 80% of the approximately 400 genotyped donors. The study was designed to test whether signatures of past pathogen exposure could be identified by cataloging public T cell receptors. The T cell repertoires of 550 to 850 subjects were profiled by immunosequencing and related to cytomegalovirus serostatus. Along with the approximately 700-subject first cohort, a separate validation cohort of over 90 different subjects was used. High-throughput TCR immunosequencing, statistical association of individual TCRs with disease status, and machine learning were combined to predict cytomegalovirus infection status. To study patterns of TCR occurrence, a later analysis re-analyzed previously published TCR beta repertoires from 500 to 850 donors and added high-resolution HLA genotyping. The later analysis used no new phenotypic data to find candidate immune exposures, relying instead on TCR beta sequences and their occurrence across donors. An earlier analysis of around 640 of the donors used high-throughput TCR beta sequencing to judge whether each TCR beta V gene segment behaved as functional or pseudogenic. Alongside the repertoire data, information on donor age, sex, ethnicity and CMV serostatus was compiled. Genome-wide SNP genotypes for about 65% of the roughly 700 donors were used in a later genetic analysis, which treated that subset as a discovery cohort. All discovery cohort repertoires had been generated using a single sequencing platform. Both class I and class II loci were covered by HLA typing, at four-digit resolution. The number of typed donors differed by locus: 629-630 for A, B, C, DRB1 and DQB1; about 520 for DQA1; some 590 for DPA1; and about 450 for DPB1. Because of strong linkage in the cohort, five DR-DQ haplotypes were treated as single units for association and clustering. Among several hundred genotyped donors of the cohort, an average of about 220,000 unique TCR beta nucleotide sequences was sequenced per donor, of which roughly 17% were non-productive.

With regard to this clone: Its antigen is unknown. The input lacks base qualities; no much larger clone sits a single base away.

The research as a whole found: In vitro tests confirmed that a few of the cytomegalovirus-associated TCR beta chains recognize cytomegalovirus antigens. CMV serostatus was the only immune exposure information available for the cohort. In a later analysis, over 15,000 TCR beta sequences were associated with specific HLA alleles at a false discovery rate of 0.05. In this cohort, only TCR beta chains were sequenced, and detectable features were limited by the absence of alpha or paired-chain data. The classifier was reported to diagnose cytomegalovirus status with high specificity and sensitivity in both the original and validation cohorts. Broadly in line with IMGT annotations, most TCR beta V segments showed up in productive rearrangements about 90% or about 30% of the time in an earlier analysis of approximately 600 of the donors. Correlated functional status among segregating V segments might reflect linkage disequilibrium, but an unknown experimental factor could not be ruled out. Presence/absence analyses assumed roughly uniform sequencing depth across donors, an assumption that may not hold. The study listed 164 TCR beta chains as associated with cytomegalovirus. It was suggested by the authors that the approach could potentially be generalized to other disease states and immunological phenotypes. In a later analysis, TCR association rates were found to vary across HLA loci, with the most associated TCRs seen for DRB1 alleles and the fewest for HLA-C alleles. Compared with equally common non-associated chains, HLA-associated TCR beta chains in a later analysis were more clonally expanded and had lower generation probabilities. A further reported finding was that TCR beta sequences accurately predicted the HLA-A and HLA-B alleles for most subjects in the first cohort. Assigning TCR associations to individual alleles was difficult when HLA alleles, especially DR and DQ, strongly co-occurred. According to a later genetic analysis, donors in an Asian-associated ancestry cluster had fewer N-insertions in productive TCRs than the approximately 630-donor mean. Because some donors lacked HLA typing at each locus, the association tests relied only on the typed subset. A group of highly shared sequence variants was considered likely to be a technical artifact of the sequencing pipeline. Most CMV-associated TCR beta chains appeared to be HLA-restricted in a later analysis, and the HLA associations seemed to be driven largely by CMV exposure. The earlier analysis of 587 of the donors excluded 15 to 20 rarely observed V segments, including chromosome 9 orphons, because counts were too low. A later genetic analysis associated a missense DCLRE1C variant with V-gene and J-gene trimming of TCR beta chains, and an independent cohort replicated the association. Across donors, most TCR sequences were observed very rarely, whereas some public TCRs were present in many individuals. Several of the top co-occurrence clusters appeared to be linked to parvovirus B19, influenza, CMV and Epstein-Barr virus, according to a later analysis. Some IMGT-functional V segments, including TRBV6-2 and TRBV6-3, could not be told apart with the 87-base-pair reads, so those segments were excluded.

The method behind the library was the immunoSEQ multiplex PCR assay. The multiplex PCR relied on a mix of 60 forward primers for TCR Vbeta segments and 13 reverse primers for TCR Jbeta segments. A multiplex PCR assay on genomic DNA amplified the CDR3 region of rearranged TCR beta genes. The Illumina HiSeq System was used to sequence the amplified TCR beta libraries as 87-base-pair reads. Per the source publication's procedure: Across the 700 or so repertoires, a later analysis counted tens of millions of unique TCR beta chains, roughly 11 million of which were shared by at least two donors. To remove PCR and sequencing errors, raw reads were error-corrected and collapsed into unique sequences using a nearest-neighbor algorithm that merged closely related sequences. CDR3 sequences were aligned to IMGT reference sequences to assign V, D and J gene segments. For a sequence to be retained, at least a six-nucleotide match to both a V gene segment and a J gene segment was required. Rearrangements were called productive when the CDR3 lacked stop codons and stayed in frame with V and J; all others were non-productive. CDR3 was defined by IMGT convention, running from the second conserved V-encoded cysteine to the conserved J-encoded phenylalanine. Sequences without an unambiguous match to a single V gene segment were excluded from the earlier analysis of about 600 of the donors. An earlier analysis of some 610 of the donors called V segments functional above 56.7% productive rearrangements and segregating when the between-donor standard deviation exceeded 5%. A statistical classification framework was built for diagnosing cytomegalovirus status from the catalog of TCR beta chain sequences. A later analysis assigned V and J genes by comparing TCR nucleotide sequences with IMGT/GENE-DB human TR gene sequences. In a later analysis, CDR3 sequences and most-parsimonious VDJ recombination scenarios were assigned using the TCRdist pipeline. A later analysis defined each TCR beta chain by its CDR3 amino acid sequence plus V-gene family, and excluded reads lacking a unique V-gene family. As a way to deal with suspected cross-contamination and a sequencing artifact, a later analysis dropped 450 to 600 nucleotide sequences that were highly shared and had low generation probability. In a later analysis, a clonal expansion index for each public chain was calculated from normalized within-repertoire ranks of inferred template counts. A later analysis computed generation probabilities with a VDJ recombination model fitted to out-of-frame rearrangements, and checked the results against IGoR. In a later analysis, hypergeometric tests were used to score TCR-TCR, TCR-HLA and TCR-CMV co-occurrence, with a repertoire-size bias correction applied to TCR pairs. In a later analysis, false discovery rates were estimated by permuting HLA or CMV assignments 20 times. In a later analysis, co-occurring TCRs were grouped with DBSCAN, and TCRdist sequence similarity was added when clustering was performed within HLA-allele-positive subsets. Repertoires with fewer than 30,000 or more than 120,000 public chains, plus five repertoires with anomalous nucleotide sharing, were excluded from co-occurrence clustering. TCRdb's version of the immuneACCESS table is confined to in-frame rearrangements and falls short of the full clone set. An unresolved V gene accounts for under half of the shortfall where checked; the remainder is of unknown origin. Clone size and the V and J calls come from that table; the DNA yielded D and trimming. The sample table contains roughly 98,000 clones; only one count was recorded for roughly 76% of them. 2% of the sample goes to the ten largest clones.

The cohort was made up of about 670 healthy bone marrow donors. At the time of sampling, every cohort member was nominally healthy, though immune exposures that went unrecorded were likely present. The donor was CMV seronegative and was included in the group of about 400 seronegative cohort members. A peripheral blood sample was provided by each donor, and peripheral blood mononuclear cells were used for TCR beta sequencing. Genomic DNA was extracted from the blood cell samples with the Qiagen DNeasy Blood Extraction Kit. The CDR3 holds 14 amino acids from the cysteine to the phenylalanine. The entry retains the CDR3 DNA only, 42 bases that are in frame from base 1. The germline V gene (reference sequence) supplies CDR1 LNHDA and CDR2 SQIVND. The germline ends are 16 bases apart after V is trimmed by 7 bases and J by 7 bases.

The clonotype comes from a man aged 40-50 years in good health and CMV-seronegative. Sequenced: PBMCs. The rearrangement combines TRBV19 with TRBJ1-4; the D gene is possibly TRBD1, with 6 bases matching. The bases are TGTGCCAGTAACCCCAGGGGCTGGGGTGAAAAACTGTTTTTT. It translates to CASNPRGWGEKLFF.